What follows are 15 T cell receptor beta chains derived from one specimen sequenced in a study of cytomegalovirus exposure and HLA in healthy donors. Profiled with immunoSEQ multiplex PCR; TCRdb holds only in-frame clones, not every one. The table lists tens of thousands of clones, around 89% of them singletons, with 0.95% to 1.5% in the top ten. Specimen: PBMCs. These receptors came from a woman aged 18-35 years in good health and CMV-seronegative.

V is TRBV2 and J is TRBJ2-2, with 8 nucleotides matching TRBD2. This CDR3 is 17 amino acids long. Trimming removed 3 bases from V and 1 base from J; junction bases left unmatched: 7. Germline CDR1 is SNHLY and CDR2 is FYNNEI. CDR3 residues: CASSDPGGERNTGELFF. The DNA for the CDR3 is TGTGCCAGCAGTGACCCCGGGGGGGAAAGGAACACCGGGGAGCTGTTTTTT.

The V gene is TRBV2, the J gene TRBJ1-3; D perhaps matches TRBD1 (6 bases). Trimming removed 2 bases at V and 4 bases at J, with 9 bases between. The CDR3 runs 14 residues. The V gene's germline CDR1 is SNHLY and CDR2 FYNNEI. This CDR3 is CASSEHREGNTIYF. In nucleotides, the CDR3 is TGTGCCAGCAGTGAACACAGGGAAGGAAACACCATATATTTT. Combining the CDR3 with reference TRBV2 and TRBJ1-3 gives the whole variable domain EPEVTQTPSHQVTQMGQEVILRCVPISNHLYFYWYRQILGQKVEFLVSFYNNEISEKSEIFDDQFSVERPDGSNFTLKIRSTKLEDSAMYFCASSEHREGNTIYFGEGSWLTVV.

CDR3 in amino acids: CASSTEWTGRNEKLFF. The CDR3 DNA follows: TGTGCCAGTAGTACGGAATGGACAGGGAGGAATGAAAAACTGTTTTTT. This chain uses TRBV19 with TRBJ1-4, with 8 bases matching TRBD1. The ends lost 4 bases at V and 5 bases at J; junction bases unmatched: 9. This CDR3 spans 16 amino acids. Germline V lookup: CDR1 LNHDA, CDR2 SQIVND (reference sequence).

CDR3 residues: CASSYSAGGVREQYF. The CDR3 DNA reads TGTGCCAGCAGTTACTCGGCAGGGGGAGTGAGGGAGCAGTACTTC. The V gene is TRBV6-5, the J gene TRBJ2-7; 7 bases line up with TRBD1. The V and J ends lost 0 bases and 7 bases, in that order; junction bases with no gene match: 9. CDR1 and CDR2 from the germline V gene are MNHEY and SVGAGI. The CDR3 runs 15 residues.

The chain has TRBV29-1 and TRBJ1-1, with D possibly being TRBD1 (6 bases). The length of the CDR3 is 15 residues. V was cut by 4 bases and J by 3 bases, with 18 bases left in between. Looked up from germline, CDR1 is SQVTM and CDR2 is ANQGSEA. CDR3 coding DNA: TGCAGCGTTGTAGGCGTTGCCTCAGGGGACACTGAAGCTTTCTTT. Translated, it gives CSVVGVASGDTEAFF.

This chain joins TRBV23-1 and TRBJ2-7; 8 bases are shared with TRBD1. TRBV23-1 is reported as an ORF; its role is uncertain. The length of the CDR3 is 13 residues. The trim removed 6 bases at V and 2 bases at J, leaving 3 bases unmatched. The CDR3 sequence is CASRRTGTYEQYF. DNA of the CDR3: TGCGCCAGCAGGAGGACAGGGACCTACGAGCAGTACTTC.

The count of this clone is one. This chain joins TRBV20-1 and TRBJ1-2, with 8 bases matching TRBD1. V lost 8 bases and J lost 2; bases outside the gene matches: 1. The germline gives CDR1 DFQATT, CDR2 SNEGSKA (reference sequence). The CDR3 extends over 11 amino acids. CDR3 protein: CSRTGNYGYTF. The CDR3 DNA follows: TGCAGTCGGACAGGGAACTATGGCTACACCTTC.

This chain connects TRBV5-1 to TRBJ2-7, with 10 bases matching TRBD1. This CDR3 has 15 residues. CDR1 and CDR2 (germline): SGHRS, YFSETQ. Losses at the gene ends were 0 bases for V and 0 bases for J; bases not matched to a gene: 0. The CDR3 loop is CASSLGTGGSYEQYF. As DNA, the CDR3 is TGCGCCAGCAGCTTGGGGACAGGGGGCTCCTACGAGCAGTACTTC.

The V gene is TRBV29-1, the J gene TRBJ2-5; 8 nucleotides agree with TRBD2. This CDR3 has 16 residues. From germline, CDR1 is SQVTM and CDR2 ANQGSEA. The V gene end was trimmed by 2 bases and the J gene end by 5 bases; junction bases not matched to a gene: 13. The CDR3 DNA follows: TGCAGCGTTGAACTACTCACTAGCGGCTGGGGCGAGACCCAGTACTTC. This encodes CSVELLTSGWGETQYF.

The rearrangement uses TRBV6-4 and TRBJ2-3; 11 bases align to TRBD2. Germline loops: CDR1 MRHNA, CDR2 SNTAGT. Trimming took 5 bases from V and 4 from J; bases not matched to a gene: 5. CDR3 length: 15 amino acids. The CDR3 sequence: CASSFSGGAADTQYF. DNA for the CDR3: TGTGCCAGCAGTTTTAGCGGGGGGGCCGCAGATACGCAGTATTTT.

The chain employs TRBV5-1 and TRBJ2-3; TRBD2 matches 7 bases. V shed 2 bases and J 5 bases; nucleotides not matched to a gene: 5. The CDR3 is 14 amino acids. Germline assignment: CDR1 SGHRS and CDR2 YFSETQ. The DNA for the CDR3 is TGCGCCAGCAGCTTAGGACTAGGGGAAGATACGCAGTATTTT. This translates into CASSLGLGEDTQYF.

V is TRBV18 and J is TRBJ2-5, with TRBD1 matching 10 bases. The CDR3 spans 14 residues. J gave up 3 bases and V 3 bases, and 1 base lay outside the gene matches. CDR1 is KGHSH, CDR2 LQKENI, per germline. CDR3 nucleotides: TGTGCCAGCTCACCGGGACAGGGGAAAGAGACCCAGTACTTC. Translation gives CASSPGQGKETQYF.

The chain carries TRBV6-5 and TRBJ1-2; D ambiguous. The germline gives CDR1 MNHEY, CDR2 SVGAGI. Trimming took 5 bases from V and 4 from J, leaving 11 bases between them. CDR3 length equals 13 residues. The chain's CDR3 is CASSEYNSYGYTF. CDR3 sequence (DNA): TGTGCCAGCAGTGAATACAACAGCTATGGCTACACCTTC.

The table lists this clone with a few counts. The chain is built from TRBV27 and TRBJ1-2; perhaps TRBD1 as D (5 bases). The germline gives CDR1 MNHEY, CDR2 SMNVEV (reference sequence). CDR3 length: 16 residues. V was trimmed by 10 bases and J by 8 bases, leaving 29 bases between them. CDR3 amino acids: CAKEREQAEGWRGYTF. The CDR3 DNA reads TGTGCCAAGGAACGAGAACAGGCGGAGGGTTGGCGAGGCTACACCTTC.

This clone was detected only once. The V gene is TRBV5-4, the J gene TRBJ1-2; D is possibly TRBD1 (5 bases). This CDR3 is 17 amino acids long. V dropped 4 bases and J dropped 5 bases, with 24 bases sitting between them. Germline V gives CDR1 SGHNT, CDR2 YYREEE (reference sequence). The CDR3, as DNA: TGTGCCAGCAGCAAACAAACCATAGGCCAGGGCCCGTATGGCTACACCTTC. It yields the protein CASSKQTIGQGPYGYTF.